These 28 T cell receptor beta chains came from one sample sequenced in a study of metastatic and nonmetastatic thyroid tumors. TCRdb recomputed clones from the PCR reads via MiXCR. Counted here are under 55,000 clones, roughly a sixth occurring once; the ten biggest clones make up roughly 3%. Thyroid surgery was preceded by no treatment in any patient. The material sequenced was blood. Receptors were obtained from a female donor with papillary thyroid cancer or a benign thyroid nodule (not recorded which). Some clones in this sample may be carry-over from other donors' samples.

This clone was picked up many times. The rearrangement links TRBV20-1 to TRBJ2-5; perhaps TRBD1 as D (6 bases). Germline CDR1 is DFQATT and CDR2 is SNEGSKA (reference sequence). This CDR3 comprises 16 residues. Trimming took 0 bases from V and 1 from J, leaving 15 bases between them. In DNA form, the CDR3 reads TGCAGTGCTAGAGATGCCGGACAGTGGGTCCAAGAGACCCAGTACTTC. Amino acid sequence: CSARDAGQWVQETQYF.

This clone has at least ten counts. The same CDR3 arises from other DNA sequences in this sample as well. The rearrangement links TRBV5-6 to TRBJ1-1, with 8 bases identical to TRBD1. CDR1 is SGHDT, CDR2 YYEEEE, per germline. The CDR3 covers 16 residues. V was pared by 3 bases and J by 5 bases, with 12 bases of the junction left unmatched. CDR3 loop: CASSSIRSRGRTEAFF. The CDR3 bases are TGTGCCAGCAGCTCCATTCGGAGCAGGGGGCGAACTGAAGCTTTCTTT.

V gene TRBV7-3 combines with J gene TRBJ2-2, with 9 nucleotides matching TRBD1. Trimming cost V 6 bases and J 14 bases; bases outside gene matches: 13. The CDR3 is made up of 14 amino acids. CDR1 and CDR2 (germline): SGHTA, FQGTGA. CDR3 sequence reads: CASRRQGESVDLFF. The CDR3 DNA follows: TGTGCCAGCAGGCGACAGGGGGAATCCGTGGACCTGTTTTTT.

This clone was observed at least ten times. The V gene is TRBV28, the J gene TRBJ1-2; D uncertain. The CDR3 has 13 residues. The ends were cut back, 1 base at V and 3 bases at J, with 6 bases in the middle. Germline V gene sequence: CDR1 MDHEN, CDR2 SYDVKM. The CDR3 nucleotides read TGTGCCAGCAGTTTATTCAGGTACTATGGCTACACCTTC. Translating gives CASSLFRYYGYTF.

V gene TRBV20-1 combines with J gene TRBJ2-3, with TRBD1 matching 10 bases. This CDR3 contains 17 residues. CDR1 is DFQATT and CDR2 is SNEGSKA in the germline V gene (reference sequence). Unmatched junction bases numbered 11, after V lost 2 bases and J lost 3 bases. The CDR3 protein is CSARQGQGILLTDTQYF. The CDR3 region has the DNA TGCAGTGCTAGACAGGGACAGGGGATTTTACTAACAGATACGCAGTATTTT.

This chain joins TRBV12-3 or TRBV12-4 and TRBJ2-1, with TRBD2 matching 9 bases. This CDR3 has 18 residues. Germline trimming cut 7 bases from V and 8 bases from J; bases unmatched to any gene: 21. The CDR3 bases are TGTGCCAGCAATATAGCGGGAGCCCGCAGGCAGCCTAGGCATGAGCAGTTCTTC. Amino acids: CASNIAGARRQPRHEQFF.

This clone was found a few times. This may come from a read error, since a much larger clone is one base off. The V and J genes are TRBV9 and TRBJ2-3, with D perhaps TRBD1 (7 bases). Germline lookup yields CDR1 SGDLS and CDR2 YYNGEE. This CDR3 is built from 13 residues. The CDR3 spells CAISVGGTDWQYF. The CDR3 nucleotides are TGTGCCATCAGCGTAGGGGGGACAGACTGGCAGTATTTT. Variable domain in full (rest from reference TRBV9 and TRBJ2-3): DSGVTQTPKHLITATGQRVTLRCSPRSGDLSVYWYQQSLDQGLQFLIQYYNGEERAKGNILERFSAQQFPDLHSELNLSSLELGDSALYFCAISVGGTDWQYFGPGTRLTVL.

This chain connects TRBV6-2 or TRBV6-3 to TRBJ2-1, with D unresolved. With 7 bases removed from V and 0 bases from J, the gap between germline ends came to 13 bases. Germline V lookup: CDR1 MNHEY, CDR2 SVGEGT. The CDR3 has 15 amino acids. The CDR3 sequence: CASIPVTSSYNEQFF. The DNA of the CDR3 is TGTGCCAGCATCCCCGTGACCAGCTCCTACAATGAGCAGTTCTTC.

This clone was counted only a few times. CDR3 DNA sequence: TGTGCCAGCAGCCTAAGGTCCTATGAATACAATGAGCAGTTCTTC. This gives the protein CASSLRSYEYNEQFF. V and J are TRBV2 and TRBJ2-1; the D is unclear. The germline V gene has CDR1 SNHLY and CDR2 FYNNEI. Trimming pared 6 bases from V and 4 bases from J, leaving 16 bases between. This CDR3 has 15 residues.

This clone was seen a handful of times. The chain uses TRBV25-1 and TRBJ2-3; 12 nucleotides line up with TRBD2. The germline gives CDR1 MGHDK, CDR2 SYGVNS. J was trimmed by 4 bases and V by 5 bases; bases with no gene match: 10. This CDR3 contains 17 residues. CDR3 sequence: CASSLNRLAGESDTQYF. In DNA form, the CDR3 reads TGTGCCAGCAGTTTGAACCGACTAGCGGGAGAGTCAGATACGCAGTATTTT.

In this sample, this clone turned up many times. The V call is TRBV28, the J call TRBJ2-2; TRBD1 or TRBD2 may be the D gene (6 bases each). The CDR3 has 13 residues. The ends were cut back, 6 bases at V and 6 bases at J, with 11 bases in the middle. Germline CDR1 reads MDHEN; CDR2 reads SYDVKM. CDR3 bases: TGTGCCAGCAGGCAGGGGACTTCCGGGGAGCTGTTTTTT. This translates into CASRQGTSGELFF.

This clone was detected a few times. The chain is built from TRBV12-3 or TRBV12-4 and TRBJ1-5; unclear D gene. The CDR3 contains 12 residues. Trimming took off 1 base at V and 4 bases at J, with 2 bases between the two ends. For the CDR3, the DNA is TGTGCCAGCAGTTTAGAGAATCAGCCCCAGCATTTT. This translates into CASSLENQPQHF.

The table lists this clone with a few counts. J is TRBJ2-5 and V is TRBV28; the match to TRBD1 covers 10 bases. Germline V gene lookup returns CDR1 MDHEN and CDR2 SYDVKM. After removal of 5 bases from V and 0 bases from J, the junction contained 9 bases not matched to a gene. CDR3 length: 17 residues. The CDR3 DNA sequence: TGTGCCAGCAGTAACTCGGGGACAGGGGCCTACCAAGAGACCCAGTACTTC. Amino acid sequence: CASSNSGTGAYQETQYF.

This clone was picked up many times. V is TRBV7-9 and J is TRBJ2-1, with D possibly being TRBD1 or TRBD2 (5 bases each). Trimming shortened V by 5 bases and J by 10 bases, and 12 bases separated the two germline ends. CDR3 length: 12 amino acids. Germline values: CDR1 SEHNR, CDR2 FQNEAQ (reference sequence). CDR3 DNA: TGTGCCAGCAGCCCCTGGGACGGCGAGCAGTTCTTC. It translates to CASSPWDGEQFF.

Note on this clone: Its ends do not fully match the called genes, so a read error is possible. The chain recombines TRBV7-2 with TRBJ2-5; maybe TRBD2 (6 bases). The CDR3 is made up of 17 amino acids. In germline, CDR1 is SGHTA, CDR2 FQGNSA. CDR3 sequence reads: CVSSLAVGWVPQETQYF. For the CDR3, the DNA is TGTGTCAGCAGCTTAGCGGTAGGTTGGGTGCCCCAAGAGACCCAGTACTTC.

This clone was observed many times. The gene calls are TRBV29-1 and TRBJ2-7, with 8 bases matching TRBD1. The CDR3 sequence is 12 residues long. The germline CDR1 and CDR2 sequences are SQVTM and ANQGSEA. With 4 bases clipped from V and 3 bases from J, the junction kept 2 bases outside the gene matches. CDR3 DNA sequence: TGCAGCGTTGCTACAGGGGGCTACGAGCAGTACTTC. Protein: CSVATGGYEQYF.

The V gene is TRBV6-5, the J gene TRBJ1-2, with D possibly TRBD1 on 5 matching bases. The V and J ends lost 6 bases and 3 bases respectively, with 26 bases between them. CDR1 and CDR2 (germline): MNHEY, SVGAGI. The CDR3 has 18 amino acids. CDR3 bases: TGTGCCAGCAGGCGCCGAACCAATGAAGTGACAGCAGACTATGGCTACACCTTC. Translated, it gives CASRRRTNEVTADYGYTF.

This clone came up many times. The chain joins TRBV5-6 to TRBJ1-5, with a tentative D call TRBD1 (5 bases). Trimming stripped 2 bases from V and 1 base from J, with 10 bases between. The CDR3 runs to 15 residues. CDR1 is SGHDT and CDR2 is YYEEEE in the germline V gene. CDR3 protein: CASSLPGTSNQPQHF. The CDR3 DNA sequence: TGTGCCAGCAGCTTACCCGGGACCAGCAATCAGCCCCAGCATTTT.

The table lists this clone with many counts. This rearrangement joins TRBV20-1 to TRBJ1-2; 8 positions agree with TRBD1. The trim removed 7 bases at V and 7 bases at J, leaving 5 bases unmatched. This CDR3 region has 11 residues. Germline values: CDR1 DFQATT, CDR2 SNEGSKA (reference sequence). CDR3 sequence: CSDQGAGGYTF. DNA of the CDR3: TGCAGTGACCAGGGGGCGGGTGGCTACACCTTC.

In its sample, this clone was seen many times. The chain recombines TRBV28 with TRBJ2-4, with unresolved D. The CDR3 sequence is 16 residues long. V lost 3 bases, J lost 1 base, and 13 bases lay in between. Germline CDR1 reads MDHEN; CDR2 reads SYDVKM. The CDR3, as DNA: TGTGCCAGCAGTTTCGTTGTGATTGGGGCCAAAAACATTCAGTACTTC. Translating it yields CASSFVVIGAKNIQYF.

On this clone itself: At one boundary the junction diverges from the germline segment, which might be a read error. The rearrangement uses TRBV20-1 and TRBJ1-2; D is unresolved. This CDR3 is 14 amino acids long. Germline CDR1 is DFQATT and CDR2 is SNEGSKA (reference sequence). This CDR3 reads CSSSPVEAGYGYTF. CDR3 bases: TGCAGTTCTAGCCCAGTGGAGGCGGGTTATGGCTACACCTTC.

This clone has only a few counts. The chain carries TRBV28 and TRBJ1-5, with a tentative D call TRBD1 (6 bases). Germline lookup yields CDR1 MDHEN and CDR2 SYDVKM. The length of the CDR3 is 17 residues. V was pared by 3 bases and J by 5 bases, with 20 bases between. This CDR3 is CASSFDRGGYIDQPQHF. CDR3 DNA sequence: TGTGCCAGCAGTTTTGATAGGGGGGGTTATATCGATCAGCCCCAGCATTTT.

This rearrangement joins TRBV7-3 to TRBJ2-1, with D hard to call. Germline V lookup: CDR1 SGHTA, CDR2 FQGTGA. The CDR3 covers 14 residues. Trimming removed 5 bases at V and 5 bases at J, with 13 bases between. The CDR3 coding sequence is TGTGCCAGCAGCCCGTCGGTCCTGGACAATGAGCAGTTCTTC. It specifies CASSPSVLDNEQFF.

There are many counts of this clone. The V call is TRBV28, the J call TRBJ1-5, with D perhaps TRBD1 (6 bases). With 7 bases removed from V and 5 bases from J, the gap between germline ends came to 18 bases. The CDR3 is 15 residues long. Per the germline V gene, CDR1 is MDHEN and CDR2 is SYDVKM. CDR3 residues: CASKTSRGRDQPQHF. The CDR3 DNA reads TGTGCCAGCAAGACGTCCAGGGGTCGAGATCAGCCCCAGCATTTT.

This clone was seen ten or more times. The same CDR3 also results from other DNA sequences found in this sample. This chain connects TRBV28 to TRBJ1-1; a possible D gene is TRBD1 (5 bases). This CDR3 region has 14 residues. Germline V gene data show CDR1 as MDHEN and CDR2 as SYDVKM. Trimming took off 5 bases at V and 0 bases at J, with 10 bases between the two ends. The CDR3 is CASSPRALNTEAFF. The CDR3 DNA reads TGTGCCAGCAGTCCCAGGGCCTTGAACACTGAAGCTTTCTTT.

This chain connects TRBV6-1 to TRBJ2-1; 8 bases agree with TRBD1. Germline V gene sequence: CDR1 MNHNS, CDR2 SASEGT. This CDR3 is 15 amino acids long. V lost 6 bases, J lost 8 bases, and 12 bases stayed unmatched. The chain's CDR3 is CASSSRTGLFHEQFF. The CDR3 DNA reads as TGTGCCAGCAGCTCAAGGACAGGGCTGTTTCATGAGCAGTTCTTC.

This clone occurred a few times. This may come from a read error, since a much larger clone is one base off. This sequence joins TRBV7-9 and TRBJ2-3, with TRBD2 identical over 7 bases. The CDR3 is 15 residues long. The ends lost 3 bases at V and 2 bases at J; junction bases unmatched: 5. Germline lookup yields CDR1 SEHNR and CDR2 FQNEAQ (reference sequence). DNA of the CDR3: TGTGCCAGCAGCTTGTGGGAGGGGTCCACAGATACGCAGTATTTT. The encoded protein is CASSLWEGSTDTQYF.

This clone was counted between two and nine times. One junction end disagrees with the germline gene, perhaps due to a read error. The rearrangement uses TRBV20-1 and TRBJ1-2; 11 nucleotides agree with TRBD1. This CDR3 is 17 amino acids long. The germline V gene encodes CDR1 DFQATT and CDR2 SNEGSKA (reference sequence). The CDR3 DNA reads TGCAATGCTAGAGATCTTCTCTTGAGTGGGACAGGGGGGCCTTACACCTTC. Protein product: CNARDLLLSGTGGPYTF.